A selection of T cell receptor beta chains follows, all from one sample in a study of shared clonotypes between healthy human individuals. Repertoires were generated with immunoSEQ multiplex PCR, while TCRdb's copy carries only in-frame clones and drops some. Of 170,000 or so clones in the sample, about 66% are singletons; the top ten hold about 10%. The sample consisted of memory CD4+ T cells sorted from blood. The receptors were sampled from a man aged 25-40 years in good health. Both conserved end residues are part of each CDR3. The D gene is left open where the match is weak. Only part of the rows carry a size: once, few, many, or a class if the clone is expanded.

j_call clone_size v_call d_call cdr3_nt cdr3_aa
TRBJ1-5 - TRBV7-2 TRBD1 TGTGCCAGCAGCCCTGACAGGGGAAATCAGCCCCAGCATTTT CASSPDRGNQPQHF
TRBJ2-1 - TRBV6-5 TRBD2 TGTGCCAGCAGCCTAGCGGATTACAATGAGCAGTTCTTC CASSLADYNEQFF
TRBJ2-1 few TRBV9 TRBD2 TGTGCCAGCAGCGACCCTAGCGGGAGCGATGAGCAGTTCTTC CASSDPSGSDEQFF
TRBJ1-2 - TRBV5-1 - TGCGCCAGCAGCTTGTTCGGGGGCGCGGGCTATGGCTACACCTTC CASSLFGGAGYGYTF
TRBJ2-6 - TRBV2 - TGTGCCAGCAGTGAACGCCCACTAGCCGGGGACTCTGGGGCCAACGTCCTGACTTTC CASSERPLAGDSGANVLTF
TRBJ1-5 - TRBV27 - TGTGCCAGCAGTTCGTGGGGGGCCGCGGATCAGCCCCAGCATTTT CASSSWGAADQPQHF
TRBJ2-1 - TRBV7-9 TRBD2 TGTGCCAGCCAGGCGGGAGGGGGGCAGTTCTTC CASQAGGGQFF
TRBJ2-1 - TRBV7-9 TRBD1 TGTGCCAGCAGCCCTACCCGGACAGGATTTTACAATGAGCAGTTCTTC CASSPTRTGFYNEQFF
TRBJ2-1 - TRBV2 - TGTGCCAGCAGAGTGGAAACGACCGATCGCTCCTACAATGAGCAGTTCTTC CASRVETTDRSYNEQFF
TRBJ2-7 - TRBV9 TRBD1 TGTGCCAGCAGCGTAGACGGACAGGGTCGAGAGCAGTACTTC CASSVDGQGREQYF
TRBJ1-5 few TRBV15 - TGTGCCACCAGCGGAAGGGACCCAAGGGAGCCCCAGCATTTT CATSGRDPREPQHF
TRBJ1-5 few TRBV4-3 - TGCGCCAGCAGCCAAGAAGCGGCAGGCAGTCAGCCCCAGCATTTT CASSQEAAGSQPQHF
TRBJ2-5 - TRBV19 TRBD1 TGTGCCAGTTCGGCAATTACAGGGGGCGGAGAGACCCAGTACTTC CASSAITGGGETQYF
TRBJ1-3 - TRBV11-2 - TGTGCCAGCAGCTTAGAAGGAGGACGGAAAGGGGGAAACACCATATATTTT CASSLEGGRKGGNTIYF
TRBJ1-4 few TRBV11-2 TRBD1 TGTGCCAGCAGCTCACAGGGGGCATCGTGGGAACTGTTTTTT CASSSQGASWELFF
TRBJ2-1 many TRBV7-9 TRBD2 TGTGCCAGCAGCTTATACTTAGCGGGTAACAATGAGCAGTTCTTC CASSLYLAGNNEQFF
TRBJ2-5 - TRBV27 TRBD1 TGTGCCAGCAGCGCCTCCGGCAGGGGGCACGAGACCCAGTACTTC CASSASGRGHETQYF
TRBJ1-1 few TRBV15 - TGTGCCACCAGCAGAGTCATGAGCGCTGAAGCTTTCTTT CATSRVMSAEAFF
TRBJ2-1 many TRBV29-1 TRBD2 TGCAGCGGCGGGACTAGCGGGTTCCTAGGCGAGCAGTTCTTC CSGGTSGFLGEQFF
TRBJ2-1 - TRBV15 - TGTGCCACCAGCGCTGAGAGGGCCCTTGGCAATGAGCAGTTCTTC CATSAERALGNEQFF
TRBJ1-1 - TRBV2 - TGTGCCAGCAGTGAGGACCTAAGGAACACTGAAGCTTTCTTT CASSEDLRNTEAFF
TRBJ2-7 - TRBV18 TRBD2 TGTGCCAGCTCACCATATCCCGGGGGGGCCCTGGGCACCTACGAGCAGTACTTC CASSPYPGGALGTYEQYF
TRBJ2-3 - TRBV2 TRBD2 TGTGCCAGCAGTGCCGGGAGGGAGCCTAGCACAGATACGCAGTATTTT CASSAGREPSTDTQYF
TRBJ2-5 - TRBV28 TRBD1 TGTGCCGGATCTAGAGGACAGGGGGAAGAGACCCAGTACTTC CAGSRGQGEETQYF
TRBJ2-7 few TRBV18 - TGTGCCAGCTCACCAGAGGACATCTACGAGCAGTACTTC CASSPEDIYEQYF
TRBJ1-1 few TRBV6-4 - TGTGCCAGCAGTGACTCGTCGAGAGGGACTGAAGCTTTCTTT CASSDSSRGTEAFF
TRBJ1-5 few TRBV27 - TGTGCCAGCAGTCCCTTGGGGGTTAGCAATCAGCCCCAGCATTTT CASSPLGVSNQPQHF
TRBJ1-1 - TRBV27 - TGTGCCAGCAGTTCCCTCCCCCCTATGGGAGCTTTCTTT CASSSLPPMGAFF